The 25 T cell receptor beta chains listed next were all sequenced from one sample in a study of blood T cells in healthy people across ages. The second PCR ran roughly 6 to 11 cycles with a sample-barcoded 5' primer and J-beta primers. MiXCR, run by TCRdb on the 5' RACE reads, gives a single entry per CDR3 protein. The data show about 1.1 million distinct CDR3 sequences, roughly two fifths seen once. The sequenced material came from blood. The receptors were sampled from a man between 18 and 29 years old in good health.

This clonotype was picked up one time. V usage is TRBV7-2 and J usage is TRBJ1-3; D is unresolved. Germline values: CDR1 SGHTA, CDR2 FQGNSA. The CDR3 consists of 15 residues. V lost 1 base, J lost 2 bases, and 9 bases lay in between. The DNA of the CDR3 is TGTGCCAGCAGCTTAGGGCAGTTCGCTGGAAACACCATATATTTT. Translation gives CASSLGQFAGNTIYF. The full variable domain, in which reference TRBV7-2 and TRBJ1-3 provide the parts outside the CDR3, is GAGVSQSPSNKVTEKGKDVELRCDPISGHTALYWYRQSLGQGLEFLIYFQGNSAPDKSGLPSDRFSAERTGGSVSTLTIQRTQQEDSAVYLCASSLGQFAGNTIYFGEGSWLTVV.

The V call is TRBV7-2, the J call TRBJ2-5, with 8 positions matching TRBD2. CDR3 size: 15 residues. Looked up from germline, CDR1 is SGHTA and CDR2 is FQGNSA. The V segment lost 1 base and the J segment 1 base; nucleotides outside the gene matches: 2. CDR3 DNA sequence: TGTGCCAGCAGCTTAGAACTAGCGGTCCAAGAGACCCAGTACTTC. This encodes CASSLELAVQETQYF.

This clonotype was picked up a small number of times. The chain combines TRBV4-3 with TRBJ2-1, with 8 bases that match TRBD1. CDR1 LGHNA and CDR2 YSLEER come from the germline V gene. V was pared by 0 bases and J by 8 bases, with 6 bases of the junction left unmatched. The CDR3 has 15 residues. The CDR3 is CASSQDGTGLDEQFF. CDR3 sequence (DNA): TGCGCCAGCAGCCAAGATGGGACAGGCCTGGATGAGCAGTTCTTC.

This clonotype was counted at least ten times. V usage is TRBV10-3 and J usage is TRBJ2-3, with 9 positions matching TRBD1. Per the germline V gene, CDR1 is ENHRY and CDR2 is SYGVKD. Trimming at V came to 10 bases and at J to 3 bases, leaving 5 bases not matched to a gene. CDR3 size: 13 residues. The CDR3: CASRDRVTDTQYF. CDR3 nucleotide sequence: TGTGCCAGCCGGGACAGGGTTACAGATACGCAGTATTTT.

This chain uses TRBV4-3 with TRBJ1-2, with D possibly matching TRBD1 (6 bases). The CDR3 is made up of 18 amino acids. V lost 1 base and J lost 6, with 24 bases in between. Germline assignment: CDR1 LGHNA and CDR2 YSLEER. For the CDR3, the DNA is TGCGCCAGCAGCCAAGTGCCGGGGGGCGAAGGCGGAACCAATGGCTACACCTTC. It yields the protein CASSQVPGGEGGTNGYTF.

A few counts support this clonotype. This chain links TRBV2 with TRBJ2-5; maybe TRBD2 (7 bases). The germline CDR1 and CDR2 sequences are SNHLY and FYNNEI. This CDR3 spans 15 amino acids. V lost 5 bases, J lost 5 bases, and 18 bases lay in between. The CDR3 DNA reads TGTGCCAGCAGTCGGACAGCCGGGAGGATGGAGACCCAGTACTTC. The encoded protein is CASSRTAGRMETQYF.

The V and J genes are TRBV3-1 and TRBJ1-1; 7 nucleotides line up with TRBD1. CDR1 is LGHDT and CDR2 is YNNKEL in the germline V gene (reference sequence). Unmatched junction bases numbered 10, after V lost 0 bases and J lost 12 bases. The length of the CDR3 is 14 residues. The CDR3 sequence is CASSQEDRQLRSFF. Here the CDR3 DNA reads TGTGCCAGCAGCCAAGAGGACAGGCAGCTAAGATCTTTCTTT.

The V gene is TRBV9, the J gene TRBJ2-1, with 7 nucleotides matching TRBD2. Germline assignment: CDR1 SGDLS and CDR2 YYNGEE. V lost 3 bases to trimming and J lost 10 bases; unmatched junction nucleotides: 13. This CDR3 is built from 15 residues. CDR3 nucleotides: TGTGCCAGCAGCGCAGGCGGGGGAGAAACCTACGAGCAGTTCTTC. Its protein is CASSAGGGETYEQFF.

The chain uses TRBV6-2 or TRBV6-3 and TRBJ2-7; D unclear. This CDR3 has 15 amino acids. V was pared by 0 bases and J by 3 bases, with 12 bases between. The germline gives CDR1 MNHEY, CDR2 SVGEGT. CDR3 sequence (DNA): TGTGCCAGCAGTTACTCCCTCCGTGTTGACTACGAGCAGTACTTC. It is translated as CASSYSLRVDYEQYF.

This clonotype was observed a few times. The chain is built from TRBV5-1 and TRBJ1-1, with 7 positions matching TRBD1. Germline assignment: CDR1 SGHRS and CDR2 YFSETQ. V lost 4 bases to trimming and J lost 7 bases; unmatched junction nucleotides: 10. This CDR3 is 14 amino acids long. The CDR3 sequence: CASSQSGTALEAFF. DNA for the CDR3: TGCGCCAGCAGCCAGTCGGGGACAGCTCTTGAAGCTTTCTTT. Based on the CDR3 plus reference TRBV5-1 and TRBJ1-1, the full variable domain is KAGVTQTPRYLIKTRGQQVTLSCSPISGHRSVSWYQQTPGQGLQFLFEYFSETQRNKGNFPGRFSGRQFSNSRSEMNVSTLELGDSALYLCASSQSGTALEAFFGQGTRLTVV.

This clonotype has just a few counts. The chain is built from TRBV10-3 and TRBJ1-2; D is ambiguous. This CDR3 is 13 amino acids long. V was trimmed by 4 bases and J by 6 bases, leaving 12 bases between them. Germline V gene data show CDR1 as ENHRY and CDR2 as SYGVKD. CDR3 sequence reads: CAISAAGLNGYTF. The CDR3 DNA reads TGTGCCATCAGTGCGGCAGGACTCAATGGCTACACCTTC.

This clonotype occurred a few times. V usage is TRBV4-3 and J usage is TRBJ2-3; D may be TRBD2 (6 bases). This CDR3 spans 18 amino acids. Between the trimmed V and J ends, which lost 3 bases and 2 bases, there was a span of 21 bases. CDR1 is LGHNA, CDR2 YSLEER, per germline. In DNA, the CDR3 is TGCGCCAGCAGCCACAGACTCCTCGGGACTGGGGACACAGATACGCAGTATTTT. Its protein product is CASSHRLLGTGDTDTQYF.

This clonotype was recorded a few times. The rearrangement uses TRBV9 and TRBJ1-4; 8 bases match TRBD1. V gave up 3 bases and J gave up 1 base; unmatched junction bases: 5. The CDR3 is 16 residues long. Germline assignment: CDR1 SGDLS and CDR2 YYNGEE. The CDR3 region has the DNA TGTGCCAGCAGCGCATGGACAGGGAAAACTAATGAAAAACTGTTTTTT. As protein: CASSAWTGKTNEKLFF.

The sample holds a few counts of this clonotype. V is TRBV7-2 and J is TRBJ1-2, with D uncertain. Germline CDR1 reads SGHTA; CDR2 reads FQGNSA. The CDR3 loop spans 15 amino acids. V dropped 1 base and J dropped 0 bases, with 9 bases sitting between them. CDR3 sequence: CASSLGTDTNYGYTF. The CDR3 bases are TGTGCCAGCAGCTTAGGCACAGATACTAACTATGGCTACACCTTC.

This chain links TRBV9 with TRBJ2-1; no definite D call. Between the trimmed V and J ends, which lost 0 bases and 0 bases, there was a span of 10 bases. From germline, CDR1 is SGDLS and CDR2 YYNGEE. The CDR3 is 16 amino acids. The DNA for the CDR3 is TGTGCCAGCAGCGTAGTGGAAGGGCCCTCCTACAATGAGCAGTTCTTC. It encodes CASSVVEGPSYNEQFF.

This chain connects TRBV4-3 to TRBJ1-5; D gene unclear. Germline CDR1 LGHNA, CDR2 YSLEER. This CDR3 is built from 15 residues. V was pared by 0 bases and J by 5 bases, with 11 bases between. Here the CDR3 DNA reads TGCGCCAGCAGCCAAGATGGGCATGAGGATCAGCCCCAGCATTTT. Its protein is CASSQDGHEDQPQHF.

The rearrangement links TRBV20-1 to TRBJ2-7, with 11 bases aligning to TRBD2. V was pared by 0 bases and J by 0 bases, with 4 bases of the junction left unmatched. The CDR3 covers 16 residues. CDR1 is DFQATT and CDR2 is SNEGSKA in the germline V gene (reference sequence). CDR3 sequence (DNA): TGCAGTGCTAGAGAGCGACTAGCGGGATCCTCCTACGAGCAGTACTTC. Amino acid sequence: CSARERLAGSSYEQYF.

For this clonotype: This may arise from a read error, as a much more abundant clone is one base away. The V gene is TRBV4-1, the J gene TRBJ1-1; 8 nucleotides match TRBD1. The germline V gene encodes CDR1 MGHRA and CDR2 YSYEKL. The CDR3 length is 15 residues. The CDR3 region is CAGSQARQGSAEAFF. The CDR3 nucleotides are TGCGCCGGCAGCCAAGCGAGACAGGGGAGCGCTGAAGCTTTCTTT.

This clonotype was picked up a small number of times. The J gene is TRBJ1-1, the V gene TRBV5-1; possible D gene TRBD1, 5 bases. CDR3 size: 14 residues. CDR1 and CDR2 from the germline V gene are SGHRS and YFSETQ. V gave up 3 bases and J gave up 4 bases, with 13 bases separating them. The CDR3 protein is CASSSMGGVTEAFF. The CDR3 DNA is TGCGCCAGCAGCTCAATGGGGGGAGTCACTGAAGCTTTCTTT.

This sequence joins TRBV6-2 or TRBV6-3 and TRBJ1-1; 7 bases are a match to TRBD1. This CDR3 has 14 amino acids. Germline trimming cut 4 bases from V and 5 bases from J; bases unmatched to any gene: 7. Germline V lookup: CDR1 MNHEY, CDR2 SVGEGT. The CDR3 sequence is CASSFRGEGTEAFF. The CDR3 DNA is TGTGCCAGCAGTTTCAGGGGGGAGGGGACTGAAGCTTTCTTT.

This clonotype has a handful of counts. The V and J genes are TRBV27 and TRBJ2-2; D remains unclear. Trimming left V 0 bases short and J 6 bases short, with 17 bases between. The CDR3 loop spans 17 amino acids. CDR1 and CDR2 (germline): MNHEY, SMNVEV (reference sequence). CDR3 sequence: CASSLSLGLVGSGELFF. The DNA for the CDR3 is TGTGCCAGCAGTTTATCACTCGGCTTGGTCGGTTCCGGGGAGCTGTTTTTT.

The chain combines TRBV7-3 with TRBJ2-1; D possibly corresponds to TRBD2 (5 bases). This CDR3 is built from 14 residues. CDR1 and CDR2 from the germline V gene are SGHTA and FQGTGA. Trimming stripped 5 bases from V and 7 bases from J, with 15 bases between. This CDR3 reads CASSGERSGNEQFF. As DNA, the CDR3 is TGTGCCAGCAGCGGGGAGAGGTCGGGTAATGAGCAGTTCTTC.

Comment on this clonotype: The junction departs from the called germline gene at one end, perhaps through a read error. This CDR3 reads CASGQWEGPDTQYF. CDR3 DNA sequence: TGTGCCAGCGGCCAATGGGAGGGCCCAGATACGCAGTATTTT. The J gene is TRBJ2-3, the V gene TRBV4-2, with 7 bases lining up with TRBD2. This CDR3 comprises 14 residues. Germline V CDR1 and CDR2: LGHNA, YNFKEQ.

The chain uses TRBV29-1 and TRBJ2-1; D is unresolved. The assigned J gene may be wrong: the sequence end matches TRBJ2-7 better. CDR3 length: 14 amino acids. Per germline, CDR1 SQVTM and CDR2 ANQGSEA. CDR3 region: CSVESRSSYNEQYF. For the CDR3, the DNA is TGCAGCGTTGAATCACGTAGCTCCTACAATGAGCAGTACTTC.

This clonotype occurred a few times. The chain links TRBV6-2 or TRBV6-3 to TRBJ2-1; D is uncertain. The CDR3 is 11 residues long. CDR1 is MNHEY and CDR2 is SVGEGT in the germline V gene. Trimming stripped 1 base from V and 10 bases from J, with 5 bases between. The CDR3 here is CASSYFDEQFF. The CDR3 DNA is TGTGCCAGCAGTTACTTCGACGAGCAGTTCTTC.